The 8 T cell receptor beta chains given below trace back to one sample, sequenced in a study of response to subunit inactivated influenza vaccine. TCRdb fed the RT-PCR reads into MiXCR, producing one record per CDR3 protein. The profile shows approximately 250,000 distinct CDR3 sequences, 12% of them singletons. The sample in question was non-naive T cells sorted from PBMCs, obtained approximately 15 days before vaccination. These receptors were taken from a man aged 50 to 59 who received an inactivated influenza vaccine.

This clonotype occurred a few times. V and J are TRBV6-2 or TRBV6-3 and TRBJ1-5; maybe TRBD1 (6 bases). CDR3 length: 13 residues. CDR1 and CDR2 (germline): MNHEY, SVGEGT. V gave up 7 bases and J gave up 6 bases, with 13 bases separating them. CDR3 DNA: TGTGCCAGCAACGACGTGGGGGCTCAGCCCCAGCATTTT. Translated: CASNDVGAQPQHF.

The gene calls are TRBV6-2 or TRBV6-3 and TRBJ2-1, with 7 positions matching TRBD1. This CDR3 is 16 amino acids long. V was clipped by 4 bases and J by 1 base; unmatched bases: 7. CDR1 MNHEY and CDR2 SVGEGT come from the germline V gene. The CDR3 DNA reads TGTGCCAGCAGTTTCGAACAGGGGTTTTCCTACAATGAGCAGTTCTTC. Translating gives CASSFEQGFSYNEQFF.

This clonotype was seen only a few times. The chain joins TRBV12-3 or TRBV12-4 to TRBJ2-3; the match to TRBD2 covers 10 bases. V dropped 6 bases and J dropped 2; count of bases not matched to a gene: 2. This CDR3 region has 14 residues. The CDR3 DNA is TGTGCCAGCAGCAGCGGGGGGGCCACAGATACGCAGTATTTT. Translation: CASSSGGATDTQYF.

A note on this clonotype: Because it lacks the conserved phenylalanine or tryptophan at the end, this CDR3 is likely a read error. The rearrangement joins TRBV10-2 to TRBJ2-1; 7 bases align to TRBD1. This CDR3 has 14 amino acids. The junction had 1 base not matched to a gene; V was cut back by 4 bases and J by 1 base. CDR1 is WSHSY and CDR2 is SAAADI in the germline V gene. CDR3 sequence reads: CASSAGGSYNEQFV. The CDR3 region has the DNA TGCGCCAGCAGTGCAGGGGGATCCTACAATGAGCAGTTCGTC.

This clonotype occurred many times. The V call is TRBV6-1, the J call TRBJ1-1, with D maybe TRBD1 (5 bases). Deletions cut 6 bases from V and 0 bases from J, with 8 bases between. Germline V gives CDR1 MNHNS, CDR2 SASEGT. There are 13 residues in the CDR3. The CDR3 DNA sequence: TGTGCCAGCAGCCGGGACCTGAACACTGAAGCTTTCTTT. Residues: CASSRDLNTEAFF.

This clonotype occurred a few times. This chain connects TRBV5-1 to TRBJ2-3; 7 bases match TRBD1. Trimming at V came to 1 base and at J to 2 bases, leaving 7 bases not matched to a gene. The CDR3 spans 16 residues. Germline V gene lookup returns CDR1 SGHRS and CDR2 YFSETQ. In DNA, the CDR3 is TGCGCCAGCAGCTTGAGGGGCGACAGGGCCACAGATACGCAGTATTTT. It yields the protein CASSLRGDRATDTQYF.

This clonotype turned up a few times. The chain employs TRBV10-2 and TRBJ2-1, with D possibly TRBD2 on 5 matching bases. This CDR3 has 13 residues. Germline V gives CDR1 WSHSY, CDR2 SAAADI. V was cut by 3 bases and J by 3 bases, with 6 bases left in between. CDR3 DNA sequence: TGCGCCAGCAGTGAAGGAGGCTACAATGAGCAGTTCTTC. Residues: CASSEGGYNEQFF.

The table lists this clonotype with many counts. The chain is built from TRBV7-2 and TRBJ2-3; TRBD2 aligns across 10 bases. The V segment lost 5 bases and the J segment 4 bases; nucleotides outside the gene matches: 9. The V gene's germline CDR1 is SGHTA and CDR2 FQGNSA. The CDR3 is 16 amino acids. CDR3 sequence (DNA): TGTGCCAGCAGCCCCATAGCGGGAGGACAAGCAGATACGCAGTATTTT. This sequence encodes CASSPIAGGQADTQYF.